This T cell receptor (beta chain) derives from a study of T cell responses to AZD1222 COVID-19 vaccine. About the research overall: The study pooled second doses at about 4 or about 12 weeks.

This CDR3 contains 16 residues. CDR1 MNHEY and CDR2 SVGAGI come from the germline V gene. J gave up 4 bases and V 0 bases, and 5 bases lay outside the gene matches. Profiling relied on immunoSEQ multiplex PCR, and the TCRdb table lists in-frame clones only, not all of them. The sample gives around 83,000 clones, about 83% of which show up once; roughly 8.7% is in the top ten. Overall study findings and caveats: White British donors predominated, females outnumbered males, and clonal diversity was possibly underestimated.

A note on this clone: Its antigen is currently unknown.

Source: peripheral blood, taken on day 0 of AZD1222 vaccination. This clonotype was sampled from an adult in good health. The chain joins TRBV6-5 to TRBJ2-7, with 11 bases matching TRBD1. The CDR3 sequence is CASSYSRDRGLYEQYF. The DNA for the CDR3 is TGTGCCAGCAGTTACTCTAGGGACAGGGGGTTATACGAGCAGTACTTC.